This entry describes one TCR beta chain. The data belong to a study of blood T cell repertoires in COVID-19. Whole-study context: PBMCs, B-cell-depleted T cells, or T cells provided the cDNA or gDNA that made up the material.

Per the authors' pipeline: Nucleated cell number was recorded as an estimate derived from reference gene primer amplification. The data were produced by immunoSEQ multiplex PCR, yet TCRdb's version contains in-frame clones alone and is incomplete. Clone size and V and J calls were adopted from that table, with D and trimming inferred from the DNA. The sample records approximately 230,000 clones, around nine tenths being singletons. J gave up 10 bases and V 2 bases, and 10 bases lay outside the gene matches. Germline CDR1 reads SGDLS; CDR2 reads YYNGEE. CDR3 length: 16 amino acids. Sequenced: peripheral blood. The V gene is TRBV9, the J gene TRBJ1-6, with 9 bases aligning to TRBD1. The clonotype originates from an elderly man with acute or convalescent COVID-19. The CDR3, as DNA: TGTGCCAGCAGCGTTGACCCGGGACAGGGTACCTCACCCCTCCACTTT. This sequence encodes CASSVDPGQGTSPLHF.